The 2 T cell receptor beta chains listed next were all sequenced from one sample in a study of T cells in Graves' hyperthyroidism and ophthalmopathy. TCR beta CDR3 region amplification was performed from RNA transcripts. First-round RT-PCR with HTBI primers amplified the TCR CDR3 region. TCRdb redid the calling of the multiplex PCR reads with MiXCR, one entry per CDR3 protein. The sample shows about 500,000 distinct CDR3 sequences, about a sixth of them seen only once. Specimen: blood. The receptors stem from a young woman with Graves' ophthalmopathy.

This clonotype was detected many times. The chain couples TRBV7-2 to TRBJ2-3; D is tentatively TRBD1 or TRBD2 (6 bases each). Germline V lookup: CDR1 SGHTA, CDR2 FQGNSA. Trimming left V 1 base short and J 4 bases short, with 15 bases between. The CDR3 is made up of 16 amino acids. CDR3 protein: CASSLDPGASSDTQYF. DNA of the CDR3: TGTGCCAGCAGCTTAGATCCGGGGGCAAGCTCAGATACGCAGTATTTT.

The chain carries TRBV27 and TRBJ2-6; weak D call: TRBD2 (6 bases). Trimming removed 5 bases at V and 4 bases at J, with 21 bases between. The CDR3 totals 18 residues. Germline V gene data show CDR1 as MNHEY and CDR2 as SMNVEV (reference sequence). The CDR3 DNA is TGTGCCAGCAGTGGAGGGAATACCTCCTTTGGCGGGGCCAACGTCCTGACTTTC. Amino acids: CASSGGNTSFGGANVLTF.